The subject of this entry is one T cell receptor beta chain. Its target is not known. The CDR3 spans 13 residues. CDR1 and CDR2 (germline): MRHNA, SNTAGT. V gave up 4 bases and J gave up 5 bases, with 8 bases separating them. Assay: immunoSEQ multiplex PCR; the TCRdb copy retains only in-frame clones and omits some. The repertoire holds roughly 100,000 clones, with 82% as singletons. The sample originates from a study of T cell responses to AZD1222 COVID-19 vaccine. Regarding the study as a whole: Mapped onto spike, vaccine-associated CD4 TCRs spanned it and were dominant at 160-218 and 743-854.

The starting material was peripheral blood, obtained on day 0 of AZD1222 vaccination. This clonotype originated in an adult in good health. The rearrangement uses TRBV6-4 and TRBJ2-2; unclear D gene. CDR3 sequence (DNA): TGTGCCAGCAGTGGTGGGGAAACCGGGGAGCTGTTTTTT. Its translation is CASSGGETGELFF.